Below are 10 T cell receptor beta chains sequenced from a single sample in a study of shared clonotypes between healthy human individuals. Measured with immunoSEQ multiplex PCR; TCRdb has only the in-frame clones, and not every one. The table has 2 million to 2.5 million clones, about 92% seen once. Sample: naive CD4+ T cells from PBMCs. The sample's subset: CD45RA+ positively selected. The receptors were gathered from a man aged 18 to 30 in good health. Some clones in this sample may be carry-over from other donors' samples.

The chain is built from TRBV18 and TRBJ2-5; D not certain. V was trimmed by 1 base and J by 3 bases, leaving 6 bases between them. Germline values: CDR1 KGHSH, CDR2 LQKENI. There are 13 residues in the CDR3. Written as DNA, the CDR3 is TGTGCCAGCTCACCACTCCAAGAAGAGACCCAGTACTTC. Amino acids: CASSPLQEETQYF.

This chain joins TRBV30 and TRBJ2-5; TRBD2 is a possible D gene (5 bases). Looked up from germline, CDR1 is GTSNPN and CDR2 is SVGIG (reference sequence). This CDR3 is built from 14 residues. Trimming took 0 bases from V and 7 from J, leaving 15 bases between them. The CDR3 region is CAWSVEVSRGTQYF. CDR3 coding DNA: TGTGCCTGGAGTGTAGAGGTCTCTCGGGGGACCCAGTACTTC.

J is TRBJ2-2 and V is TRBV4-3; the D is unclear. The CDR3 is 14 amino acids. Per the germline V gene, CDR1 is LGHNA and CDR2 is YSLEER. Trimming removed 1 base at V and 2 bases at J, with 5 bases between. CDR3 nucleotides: TGCGCCAGCAGCCAAGTTCCCAACACCGGGGAGCTGTTTTTT. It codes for CASSQVPNTGELFF.

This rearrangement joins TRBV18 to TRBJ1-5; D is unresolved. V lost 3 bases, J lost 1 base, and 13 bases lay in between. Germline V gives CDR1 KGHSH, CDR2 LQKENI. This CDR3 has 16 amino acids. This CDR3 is CASSPPPGLSNQPQHF. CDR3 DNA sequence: TGTGCCAGCTCACCCCCTCCCGGTCTGAGCAATCAGCCCCAGCATTTT.

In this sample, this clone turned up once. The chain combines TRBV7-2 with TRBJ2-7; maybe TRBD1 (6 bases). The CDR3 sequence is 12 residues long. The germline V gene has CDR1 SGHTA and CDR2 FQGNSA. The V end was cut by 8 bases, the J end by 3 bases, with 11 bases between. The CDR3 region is CASGRGSYEQYF. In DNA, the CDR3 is TGTGCCAGCGGCAGGGGCAGCTACGAGCAGTACTTC.

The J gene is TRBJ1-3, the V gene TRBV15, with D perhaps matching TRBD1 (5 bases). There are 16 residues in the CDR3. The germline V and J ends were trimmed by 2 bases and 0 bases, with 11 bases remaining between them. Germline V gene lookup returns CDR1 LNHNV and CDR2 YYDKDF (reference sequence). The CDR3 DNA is TGTGCCACCAGCAGAAAGGGACTCACCTCTGGAAACACCATATATTTT. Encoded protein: CATSRKGLTSGNTIYF.

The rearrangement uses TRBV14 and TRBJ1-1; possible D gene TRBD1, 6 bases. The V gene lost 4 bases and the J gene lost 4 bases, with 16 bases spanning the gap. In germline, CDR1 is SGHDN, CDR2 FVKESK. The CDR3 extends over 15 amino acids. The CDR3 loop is CASSPRNGGPTEAFF. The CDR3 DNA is TGTGCCAGCAGCCCTCGCAATGGGGGGCCCACTGAAGCTTTCTTT.

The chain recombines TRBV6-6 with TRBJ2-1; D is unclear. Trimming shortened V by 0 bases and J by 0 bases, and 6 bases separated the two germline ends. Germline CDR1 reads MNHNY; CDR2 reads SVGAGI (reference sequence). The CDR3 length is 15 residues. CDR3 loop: CASSYSPDSYNEQFF. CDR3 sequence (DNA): TGTGCCAGCAGTTACTCCCCAGACTCCTACAATGAGCAGTTCTTC.

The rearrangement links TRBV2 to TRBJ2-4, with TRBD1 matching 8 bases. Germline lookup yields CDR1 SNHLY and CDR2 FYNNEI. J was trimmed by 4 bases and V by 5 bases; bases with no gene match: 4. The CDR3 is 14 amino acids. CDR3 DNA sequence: TGTGCCAGCAGTCCGGGACAGGTTAAAAACATTCAGTACTTC. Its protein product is CASSPGQVKNIQYF.

The CDR3 DNA follows: TGTGCCATCAGTGCAAAGCCTAGCGGGAGGGTTGACCAAGAGACCCAGTACTTC. The encoded protein is CAISAKPSGRVDQETQYF. The chain combines TRBV10-3 with TRBJ2-5; 12 positions match TRBD2. The CDR3 contains 18 residues. Per the germline V gene, CDR1 is ENHRY and CDR2 is SYGVKD. V trimming: 4 bases; J trimming: 0 bases; junction bases outside the gene matches: 9.